Listed here is a single T cell receptor beta chain. Its binding antigen is unknown. No base quality information exists; no much larger clone differs at one position. The data derive from a study of beta chain features in type 1 diabetes (dated by TCRdb to about 2018). Notes on the research overall: Patients and healthy donors did not differ in mean age, gender distribution, total cell number or subset yield. The study compared the TCRB repertoires of sorted circulating CD4+ T cell subsets in recently diagnosed type 1 diabetes patients with those in matched healthy donors. A total of roughly 99,000,000 sorted cells were examined across all samples, and the number of cells per subset was strongly correlated with RNA yield. Whereas all 28 donors provided naive and central memory subsets, regulatory and stem cell-like memory subsets were isolated from just 8 patients and roughly 8 healthy donors. What the work shows at the level of the full study, not this receptor alone: PCR may preferentially amplify shorter templates, but because patient and control samples were amplified and corrected together, any resulting skew would affect both groups equally. A moderate but significant shortening of TCRB CDR3 length was observed in type 1 diabetes patients in all four CD4+ subsets. At VDJ recombination sites, patients with type 1 diabetes made fewer insertions and deleted more nucleotides, a pattern implying thymic rearrangement abnormalities. Naive, central memory and regulatory TCRB repertoires appeared more similar among patients than among healthy donors. Because cDNA rather than genomic DNA was sequenced, highly expressing activated cells could have been over-represented, although no difference in activation and CD3 levels was found between groups. Because small numbers of individuals were included in the HLA sub-analyses, any influence of HLA type on TCRB rearrangement was left unresolved.

All of the isolated RNA was reverse transcribed with the High Capacity cDNA Reverse Transcription Kit, so expressed TCRB transcripts were sequenced. Deep immunoSEQ sequencing was applied to naive, central memory and regulatory T cell samples, giving an average of around 3.4 million total reads per sample. Sorted cells were lysed in RLT buffer and RNA was extracted with DNase-treated RNeasy Micro or Mini kits, depending on cell number. Each cell subset was processed on its own to prevent cross-contamination, while patient and healthy donor samples were processed together. The immunoSEQ multiplex PCR was used to amplify TCRB sequences from cDNA, yielding 87-bp fragments that span the CDR3 region. The amplicons were sequenced using the Illumina HiSeq platform. As for the original processing: PCR bias was corrected computationally using synthetic template baselines, and reads within Hamming distance 2 were collapsed, with unmergeable singletons discarded. By aligning reads against IMGT, V, D and J genes, CDR3 length, and insertions or deletions at six rearrangement sites were assigned. Within each subset, clonotype counts were normalized to sorted cell number, and only after that were true diversity and Gini coefficients computed with the tcR R package. Repertoire sharing was quantified using the overlap coefficient calculated on TCRB nucleotide sequences. As a proxy for the pre-selection repertoire, out-of-frame TCRB sequences from naive cells were analyzed. As stored in TCRdb, this immuneACCESS dataset retains in-frame rearrangements with V and J assigned. A fraction of the clones does not appear; measured against another copy, unresolved V genes explain less than half of the discrepancy, and the remainder lacks a known reason. Clone size and V and J calls were adopted from that table, with D and trimming inferred from the DNA. The sample table shows roughly 240,000 clones, and 24% are seen once. The ten largest clonotypes hold more than 0.009% of the sample.

From each donor, a single peripheral blood sample of 95 to 150 mL on average was drawn into heparinised tubes. Naive, central memory, regulatory and stem cell-like memory CD4+ T cells were sorted on a BD FACSAria II using a panel including CD45RO, CCR7, CD25, CD127, CD95 and CD27. All sorted populations exceeded 95% purity. PBMCs were separated immediately by Lymphoprep density gradient centrifugation and were stained directly, without being cultured. To minimize batch effects, samples were stained and sorted in pairs, one healthy donor with one patient per experiment. The TCR originated in a woman younger than 45 with type 1 diabetes. The sequencing input was naive CD4+ T cells from blood. The meaning of the sample's cell subset or site label: true naive CD4+ T cells.

The DNA reads as follows: TGTGCCAGCAGCTTGGCCGGAGCGGGAGGGTACAATGAGCAGTTCTTC. Its coded protein is CASSLAGAGGYNEQFF. The sequence joins TRBV5-4 to TRBJ2-1, with 10 junctional bases fitting TRBD2. V loses 0 bases at its end and J loses 4 bases; junction bases beyond the gene matches: 4. The CDR3, cysteine through phenylalanine, is 16 amino acids long. Only the CDR3 region is kept as DNA, spanning 48 bases read in frame from base 1. The germline V gene encodes CDR1 SGHNT and CDR2 YYREEE (reference sequence).